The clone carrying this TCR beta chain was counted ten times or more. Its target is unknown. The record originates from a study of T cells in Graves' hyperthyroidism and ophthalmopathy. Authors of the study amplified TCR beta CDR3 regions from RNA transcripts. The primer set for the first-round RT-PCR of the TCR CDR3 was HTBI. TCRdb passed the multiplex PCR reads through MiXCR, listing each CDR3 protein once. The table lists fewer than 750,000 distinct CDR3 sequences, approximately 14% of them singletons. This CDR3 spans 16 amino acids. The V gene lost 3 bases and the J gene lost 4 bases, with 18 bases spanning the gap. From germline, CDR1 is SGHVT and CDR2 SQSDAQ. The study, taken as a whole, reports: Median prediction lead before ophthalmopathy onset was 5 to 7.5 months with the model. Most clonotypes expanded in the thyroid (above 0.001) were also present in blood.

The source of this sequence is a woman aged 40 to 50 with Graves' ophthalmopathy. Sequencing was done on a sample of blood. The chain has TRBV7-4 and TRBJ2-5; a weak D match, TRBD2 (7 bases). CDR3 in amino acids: CASSFTRGAVRETQYF. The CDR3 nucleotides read TGTGCCAGCAGCTTTACCCGGGGGGCCGTAAGAGAGACCCAGTACTTC.